Following are 2 T cell receptor beta chains from one sample sequenced in a study of cytotoxic CD8 clonotypes in ibrutinib-treated CLL. Repertoires were generated with immunoSEQ multiplex PCR, while TCRdb's copy carries only in-frame clones and drops some. In the table there are about 130,000 clones, 70% to 90% of which are singletons. This specimen consisted of PBMCs, obtained after 24 months of ibrutinib treatment. Receptors originate from a human donor with chronic lymphocytic leukemia.

The V call is TRBV5-5, the J call TRBJ1-5; D remains unclear. Per germline, CDR1 SGHKS and CDR2 YYEKEE (reference sequence). This CDR3 region has 13 residues. V shed 6 bases and J shed 1 base, with 8 bases lying between them. The CDR3 DNA reads as TGTGCCAGCAAAGGTACGAGCAATCAGCCCCAGCATTTT. It specifies CASKGTSNQPQHF. Looking up the rest from reference TRBV5-5 and TRBJ1-5 gives the full variable domain: DAGVTQSPTHLIKTRGQQVTLRCSPISGHKSVSWYQQVLGQGPQFIFQYYEKEERGRGNFPDRFSARQFPNYSSELNVNALLLGDSALYLCASKGTSNQPQHFGDGTRLSIL.

This chain connects TRBV15 to TRBJ1-5; unclear D gene. This CDR3 is 12 amino acids long. V was shortened by 1 base and J by 7 bases, with 5 bases between the two germline ends. Germline lookup yields CDR1 LNHNV and CDR2 YYDKDF (reference sequence). Here the CDR3 reads CATSRVEQPQHF. The CDR3 nucleotides read TGTGCCACCAGCAGAGTTGAACAGCCCCAGCATTTT.